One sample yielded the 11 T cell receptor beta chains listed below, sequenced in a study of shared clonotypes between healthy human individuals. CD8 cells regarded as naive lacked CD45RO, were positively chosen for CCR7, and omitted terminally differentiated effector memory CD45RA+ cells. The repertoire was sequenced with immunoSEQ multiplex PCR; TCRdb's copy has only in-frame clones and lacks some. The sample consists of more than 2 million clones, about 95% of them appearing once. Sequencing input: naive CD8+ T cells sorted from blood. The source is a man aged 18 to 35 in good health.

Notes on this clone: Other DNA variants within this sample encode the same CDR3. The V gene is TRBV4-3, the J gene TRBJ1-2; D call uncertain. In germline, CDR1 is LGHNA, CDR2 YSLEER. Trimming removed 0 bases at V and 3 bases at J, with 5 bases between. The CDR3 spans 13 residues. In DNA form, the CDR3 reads TGCGCCAGCAGCCAAGATCCCTACTATGGCTACACCTTC. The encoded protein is CASSQDPYYGYTF.

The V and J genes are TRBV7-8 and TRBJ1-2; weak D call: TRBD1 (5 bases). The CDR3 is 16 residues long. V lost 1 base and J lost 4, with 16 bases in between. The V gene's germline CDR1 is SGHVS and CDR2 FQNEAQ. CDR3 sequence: CASSLEGPLGVYGYTF. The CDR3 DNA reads TGTGCCAGCAGCTTAGAGGGACCGTTGGGGGTCTATGGCTACACCTTC.

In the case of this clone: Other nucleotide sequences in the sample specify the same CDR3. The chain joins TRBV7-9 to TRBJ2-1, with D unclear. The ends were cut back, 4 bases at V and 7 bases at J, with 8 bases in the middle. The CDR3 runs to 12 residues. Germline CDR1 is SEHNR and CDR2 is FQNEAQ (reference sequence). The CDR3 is CASSSPGNEQFF. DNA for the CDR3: TGTGCCAGCAGCTCCCCCGGTAATGAGCAGTTCTTC. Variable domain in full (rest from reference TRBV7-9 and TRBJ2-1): DTGVSQNPRHKITKRGQNVTFRCDPISEHNRLYWYRQTLGQGPEFLTYFQNEAQLEKSRLLSDRFSAERPKGSFSTLEIQRTEQGDSAMYLCASSSPGNEQFFGPGTRLTVL.

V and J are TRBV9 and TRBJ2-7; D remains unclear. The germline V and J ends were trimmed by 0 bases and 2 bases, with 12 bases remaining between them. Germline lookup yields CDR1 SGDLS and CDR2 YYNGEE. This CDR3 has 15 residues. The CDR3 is CASSVESQRAYEQYF. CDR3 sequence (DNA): TGTGCCAGCAGCGTAGAATCTCAGAGAGCCTACGAGCAGTACTTC.

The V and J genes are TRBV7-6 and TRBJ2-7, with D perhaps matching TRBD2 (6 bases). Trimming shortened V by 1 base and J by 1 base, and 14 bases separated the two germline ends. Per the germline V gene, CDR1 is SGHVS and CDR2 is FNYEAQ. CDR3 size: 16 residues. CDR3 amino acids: CASSLGGGTPSYEQYF. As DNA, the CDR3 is TGTGCCAGCAGCTTAGGAGGCGGGACTCCGTCCTACGAGCAGTACTTC. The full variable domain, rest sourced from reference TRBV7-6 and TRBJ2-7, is GAGVSQSPRYKVTKRGQDVALRCDPISGHVSLYWYRQALGQGPEFLTYFNYEAQQDKSGLPNDRFSAERPEGSISTLTIQRTEQRDSAMYRCASSLGGGTPSYEQYFGPGTRLTVT.

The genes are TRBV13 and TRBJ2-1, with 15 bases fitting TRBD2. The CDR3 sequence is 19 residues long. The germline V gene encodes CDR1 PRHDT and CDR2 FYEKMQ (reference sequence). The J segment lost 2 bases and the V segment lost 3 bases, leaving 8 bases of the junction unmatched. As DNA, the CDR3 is TGTGCCAGCAGCTTCCGGCTAGGGACTAGCGGGGGGACCTACAATGAGCAGTTCTTC. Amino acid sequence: CASSFRLGTSGGTYNEQFF.

DNA for the CDR3: TGTGCCAGTAGTCTCGATGTGGGGCTCACTGAAGCTTTCTTT. Its protein is CASSLDVGLTEAFF. This chain joins TRBV19 and TRBJ1-1, with a tentative D call TRBD1 (5 bases). Germline-derived CDR1 and CDR2 are LNHDA and SQIVND (reference sequence). Trimming took off 5 bases at V and 4 bases at J, with 14 bases between the two ends. This CDR3 has 14 residues.

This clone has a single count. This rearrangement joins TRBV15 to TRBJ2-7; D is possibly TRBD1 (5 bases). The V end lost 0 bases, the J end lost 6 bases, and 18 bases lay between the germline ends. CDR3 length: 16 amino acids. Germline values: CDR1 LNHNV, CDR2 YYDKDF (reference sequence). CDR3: CATSRDYWQGWVEQYF. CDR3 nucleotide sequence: TGTGCCACCAGCAGAGATTATTGGCAGGGTTGGGTCGAGCAGTACTTC.

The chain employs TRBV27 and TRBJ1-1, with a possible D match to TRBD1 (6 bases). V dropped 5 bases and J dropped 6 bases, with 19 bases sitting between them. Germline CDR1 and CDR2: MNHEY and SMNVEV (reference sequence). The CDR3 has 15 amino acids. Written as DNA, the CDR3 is TGTGCCAGCAGTACATACGGGGGGCAGTACGCTGAAGCTTTCTTT. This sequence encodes CASSTYGGQYAEAFF.

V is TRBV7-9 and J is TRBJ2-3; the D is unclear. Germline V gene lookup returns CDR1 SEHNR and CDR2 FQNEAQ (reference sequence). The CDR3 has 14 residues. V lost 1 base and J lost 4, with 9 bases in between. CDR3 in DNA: TGTGCCAGCAGCTTAGGACCCTCGGCAGATACGCAGTATTTT. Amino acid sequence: CASSLGPSADTQYF.

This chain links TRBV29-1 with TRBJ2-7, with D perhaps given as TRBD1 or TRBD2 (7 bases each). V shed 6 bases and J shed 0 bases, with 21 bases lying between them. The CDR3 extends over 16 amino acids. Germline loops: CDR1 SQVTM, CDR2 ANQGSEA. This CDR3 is CSVADRDYSTSYEQYF. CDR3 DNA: TGCAGCGTGGCAGACAGGGACTACTCTACCTCCTACGAGCAGTACTTC.